The 20 T cell receptor beta chains below were found in one sample sequenced in a study of blood T cell repertoires in COVID-19. Using immunoSEQ multiplex PCR, the repertoire was profiled, and TCRdb retains in-frame clones only, with some absent. The sample lists about 210,000 clones, around nine tenths occurring once. The sequenced sample was PBMCs or T cells enriched from blood (not recorded which). The receptors here all came from a man younger than 45 in a cohort exposed to, infected with or recovered from COVID-19 (not recorded which).

This chain joins TRBV5-1 and TRBJ2-7; D is uncertain. Germline V gene sequence: CDR1 SGHRS, CDR2 YFSETQ. There are 11 residues in the CDR3. Trimming left V 5 bases short and J 5 bases short, with 8 bases between. CDR3 nucleotide sequence: TGCGCCAGCAGTGAAGCCGACGAGCAGTACTTC. The encoded protein is CASSEADEQYF.

This chain connects TRBV7-8 to TRBJ2-7; 9 bases line up with TRBD2. The V segment lost 5 bases and the J segment 2 bases; nucleotides outside the gene matches: 19. This CDR3 comprises 19 residues. Germline CDR1 SGHVS, CDR2 FQNEAQ. As DNA, the CDR3 is TGTGCCAGCAGCCGAGGAGGTAACCGAATAGCGGGAGTGGCCTACGAGCAGTACTTC. It encodes CASSRGGNRIAGVAYEQYF.

The V and J genes are TRBV29-1 and TRBJ1-1; 7 nucleotides align to TRBD1. CDR3 length equals 14 residues. Per germline, CDR1 SQVTM and CDR2 ANQGSEA. Trimming removed 8 bases from V and 1 base from J; junction bases left unmatched: 10. CDR3: CSSRDRRGNTEAFF. CDR3 DNA: TGCAGCTCCCGGGACAGACGAGGGAACACTGAAGCTTTCTTT.

The J gene is TRBJ2-2, the V gene TRBV19, with TRBD1 matching over 7 bases. CDR1 is LNHDA and CDR2 is SQIVND in the germline V gene (reference sequence). The CDR3 has 15 residues. With V trimmed by 3 bases and J by 5 bases, 6 bases remained unmatched. The CDR3 coding sequence is TGTGCCAGTAGTATCCACCCGGGACAGACCGGGGAGCTGTTTTTT. It yields the protein CASSIHPGQTGELFF.

This sequence joins TRBV28 and TRBJ1-1; no clear D. V dropped 6 bases and J dropped 0 bases, with 11 bases sitting between them. Germline values: CDR1 MDHEN, CDR2 SYDVKM. This CDR3 is built from 14 residues. CDR3 sequence reads: CASRSGSMNTEAFF. The CDR3 region has the DNA TGTGCCAGCAGATCGGGGTCTATGAACACTGAAGCTTTCTTT.

The chain couples TRBV7-9 to TRBJ1-6; TRBD1 might be the D (5 bases). With 5 bases removed from V and 10 bases from J, the gap between germline ends came to 18 bases. Germline CDR1 is SEHNR and CDR2 is FQNEAQ (reference sequence). The length of the CDR3 is 15 residues. The CDR3 spells CASSKKQGAGSPLHF. The DNA of the CDR3 is TGTGCCAGCAGCAAGAAACAAGGGGCGGGGTCACCCCTCCACTTT.

The chain links TRBV7-2 to TRBJ2-2, with D perhaps TRBD1 (5 bases). The V end lost 1 base, the J end lost 4 bases, and 10 bases lay between the germline ends. Germline CDR1 SGHTA, CDR2 FQGNSA. This CDR3 is 15 amino acids long. CDR3 sequence reads: CASSLVTGATGELFF. The CDR3 nucleotides are TGTGCCAGCAGCTTAGTTACAGGTGCCACCGGGGAGCTGTTTTTT.

This sequence joins TRBV19 and TRBJ1-2; D unclear. Germline CDR1 and CDR2: LNHDA and SQIVND (reference sequence). This CDR3 is built from 12 residues. The ends were cut back, 7 bases at V and 4 bases at J, with 10 bases in the middle. For the CDR3, the DNA is TGTGCCAGTACGAGCCTGCCCTATGGCTACACCTTC. As protein: CASTSLPYGYTF. The full variable domain, completed using reference TRBV19 and TRBJ1-2, is DGGITQSPKYLFRKEGQNVTLSCEQNLNHDAMYWYRQDPGQGLRLIYYSQIVNDFQKGDIAEGYSVSREKKESFPLTVTSAQKNPTAFYLCASTSLPYGYTFGSGTRLTVV.

CDR3 protein: CASSFYSTPGAGNTIYF. CDR3 DNA sequence: TGTGCCAGCAGCTTCTACTCCACCCCCGGAGCTGGAAACACCATATATTTT. V is TRBV11-2 and J is TRBJ1-3; D is unclear. Trimming took 3 bases from V and 2 from J, leaving 17 bases between them. The CDR3 runs 17 residues. Germline V gene lookup returns CDR1 SGHAT and CDR2 FQNNGV.

The CDR3 region is CASSPGGSNEQYF. The CDR3 DNA is TGTGCCAGCTCACCCGGGGGATCGAACGAGCAGTACTTC. This sequence joins TRBV18 and TRBJ2-7; tentatively, D is TRBD2 (6 bases). The CDR3 runs to 13 residues. Germline CDR1 and CDR2: KGHSH and LQKENI. Trimming pared 3 bases from V and 5 bases from J, leaving 11 bases between.

A single count supports this clone. This chain links TRBV19 with TRBJ1-5; a weak D match, TRBD1 (6 bases). This CDR3 spans 15 amino acids. Germline V gene sequence: CDR1 LNHDA, CDR2 SQIVND (reference sequence). V lost 6 bases and J lost 2, with 14 bases in between. The CDR3 loop reads CASSNREGGNQPQHF. The CDR3 DNA sequence: TGTGCCAGTAGCAACAGGGAGGGGGGCAATCAGCCCCAGCATTTT. The full variable domain, completed using reference TRBV19 and TRBJ1-5, is DGGITQSPKYLFRKEGQNVTLSCEQNLNHDAMYWYRQDPGQGLRLIYYSQIVNDFQKGDIAEGYSVSREKKESFPLTVTSAQKNPTAFYLCASSNREGGNQPQHFGDGTRLSIL.

The CDR3 region is CASKIAAFTDTQYF. CDR3 DNA sequence: TGTGCCAGCAAAATAGCGGCGTTCACAGATACGCAGTATTTT. V is TRBV28 and J is TRBJ2-3; TRBD2 is a possible D gene (6 bases). CDR1 MDHEN and CDR2 SYDVKM come from the germline V gene. Trimming stripped 7 bases from V and 2 bases from J, with 13 bases between. The CDR3 contains 14 residues.

The rearrangement uses TRBV20-1 and TRBJ2-1; tentative D call: TRBD2 (6 bases). The V and J ends lost 3 bases and 5 bases respectively, with 17 bases between them. The CDR3 totals 15 residues. The germline V gene encodes CDR1 DFQATT and CDR2 SNEGSKA (reference sequence). CDR3 sequence reads: CSASDRDWLNNEQFF. In DNA form, the CDR3 reads TGCAGTGCTAGTGACCGGGACTGGTTAAACAATGAGCAGTTCTTC.

This clone showed up just once. The chain combines TRBV4-1 with TRBJ1-1; tentative D call: TRBD1 (6 bases). The germline V and J ends were trimmed by 3 bases and 11 bases, with 37 bases remaining between them. The CDR3 spans 20 residues. Germline CDR1 reads MGHRA; CDR2 reads YSYEKL. CDR3 DNA: TGCGCCAGCAGCCAGCCCCCCTTAGGCGGCCTAGATAGACTCAGGGGCAGGGCTTTCTTT. Its protein is CASSQPPLGGLDRLRGRAFF.

The genes are TRBV11-2 and TRBJ1-3; D is unresolved. The CDR3 has 17 amino acids. Germline V gene lookup returns CDR1 SGHAT and CDR2 FQNNGV. V was pared by 3 bases and J by 3 bases, with 18 bases between. The DNA of the CDR3 is TGTGCCAGCAGCTTCCCTCGAGGCGGGGTAATTGGAAACACCATATATTTT. This encodes CASSFPRGGVIGNTIYF.

The chain joins TRBV28 to TRBJ1-2; D remains unclear. V was cut by 8 bases and J by 2 bases, with 12 bases left in between. The CDR3 extends over 13 amino acids. Germline lookup yields CDR1 MDHEN and CDR2 SYDVKM. CDR3 coding DNA: TGTGCCAGCGGCATGGAGGCAAACTATGGCTACACCTTC. Protein product: CASGMEANYGYTF.

The J gene is TRBJ2-7, the V gene TRBV4-3; TRBD1 aligns across 11 bases. The CDR3 runs 16 residues. From germline, CDR1 is LGHNA and CDR2 YSLEER. The trim removed 3 bases at V and 3 bases at J, leaving 7 bases unmatched. This CDR3 reads CASSQDTGTGGYEQYF. In nucleotides, the CDR3 is TGCGCCAGCAGCCAGGACACCGGGACAGGGGGCTACGAGCAGTACTTC.

The chain is built from TRBV6-4 and TRBJ1-6, with 7 nucleotides matching TRBD1. Germline CDR1 and CDR2: MRHNA and SNTAGT. The CDR3 is 16 residues long. V shed 3 bases, J shed 4 bases, and the junction held 6 bases outside the gene matches. CDR3: CASSETGADYNSPLHF. As DNA, the CDR3 is TGTGCCAGCAGTGAAACAGGGGCCGATTATAATTCACCCCTCCACTTT.

This chain joins TRBV5-1 and TRBJ2-1, with 9 bases lining up with TRBD2. This CDR3 spans 13 amino acids. The V gene end was trimmed by 6 bases and the J gene end by 7 bases; junction bases not matched to a gene: 5. Germline V gives CDR1 SGHRS, CDR2 YFSETQ. The DNA of the CDR3 is TGCGCCAGCACCTTTAGCGGGAGAAATGAGCAGTTCTTC. Amino acid sequence: CASTFSGRNEQFF.

This chain connects TRBV28 to TRBJ1-2; 8 nucleotides match TRBD1. Germline values: CDR1 MDHEN, CDR2 SYDVKM. The junction had 2 bases not matched to a gene; V was cut back by 3 bases and J by 8 bases. The CDR3 totals 12 residues. In DNA, the CDR3 is TGTGCCAGCAGTTTCAGGGGGCAAGGCTACACCTTC. Translated: CASSFRGQGYTF.